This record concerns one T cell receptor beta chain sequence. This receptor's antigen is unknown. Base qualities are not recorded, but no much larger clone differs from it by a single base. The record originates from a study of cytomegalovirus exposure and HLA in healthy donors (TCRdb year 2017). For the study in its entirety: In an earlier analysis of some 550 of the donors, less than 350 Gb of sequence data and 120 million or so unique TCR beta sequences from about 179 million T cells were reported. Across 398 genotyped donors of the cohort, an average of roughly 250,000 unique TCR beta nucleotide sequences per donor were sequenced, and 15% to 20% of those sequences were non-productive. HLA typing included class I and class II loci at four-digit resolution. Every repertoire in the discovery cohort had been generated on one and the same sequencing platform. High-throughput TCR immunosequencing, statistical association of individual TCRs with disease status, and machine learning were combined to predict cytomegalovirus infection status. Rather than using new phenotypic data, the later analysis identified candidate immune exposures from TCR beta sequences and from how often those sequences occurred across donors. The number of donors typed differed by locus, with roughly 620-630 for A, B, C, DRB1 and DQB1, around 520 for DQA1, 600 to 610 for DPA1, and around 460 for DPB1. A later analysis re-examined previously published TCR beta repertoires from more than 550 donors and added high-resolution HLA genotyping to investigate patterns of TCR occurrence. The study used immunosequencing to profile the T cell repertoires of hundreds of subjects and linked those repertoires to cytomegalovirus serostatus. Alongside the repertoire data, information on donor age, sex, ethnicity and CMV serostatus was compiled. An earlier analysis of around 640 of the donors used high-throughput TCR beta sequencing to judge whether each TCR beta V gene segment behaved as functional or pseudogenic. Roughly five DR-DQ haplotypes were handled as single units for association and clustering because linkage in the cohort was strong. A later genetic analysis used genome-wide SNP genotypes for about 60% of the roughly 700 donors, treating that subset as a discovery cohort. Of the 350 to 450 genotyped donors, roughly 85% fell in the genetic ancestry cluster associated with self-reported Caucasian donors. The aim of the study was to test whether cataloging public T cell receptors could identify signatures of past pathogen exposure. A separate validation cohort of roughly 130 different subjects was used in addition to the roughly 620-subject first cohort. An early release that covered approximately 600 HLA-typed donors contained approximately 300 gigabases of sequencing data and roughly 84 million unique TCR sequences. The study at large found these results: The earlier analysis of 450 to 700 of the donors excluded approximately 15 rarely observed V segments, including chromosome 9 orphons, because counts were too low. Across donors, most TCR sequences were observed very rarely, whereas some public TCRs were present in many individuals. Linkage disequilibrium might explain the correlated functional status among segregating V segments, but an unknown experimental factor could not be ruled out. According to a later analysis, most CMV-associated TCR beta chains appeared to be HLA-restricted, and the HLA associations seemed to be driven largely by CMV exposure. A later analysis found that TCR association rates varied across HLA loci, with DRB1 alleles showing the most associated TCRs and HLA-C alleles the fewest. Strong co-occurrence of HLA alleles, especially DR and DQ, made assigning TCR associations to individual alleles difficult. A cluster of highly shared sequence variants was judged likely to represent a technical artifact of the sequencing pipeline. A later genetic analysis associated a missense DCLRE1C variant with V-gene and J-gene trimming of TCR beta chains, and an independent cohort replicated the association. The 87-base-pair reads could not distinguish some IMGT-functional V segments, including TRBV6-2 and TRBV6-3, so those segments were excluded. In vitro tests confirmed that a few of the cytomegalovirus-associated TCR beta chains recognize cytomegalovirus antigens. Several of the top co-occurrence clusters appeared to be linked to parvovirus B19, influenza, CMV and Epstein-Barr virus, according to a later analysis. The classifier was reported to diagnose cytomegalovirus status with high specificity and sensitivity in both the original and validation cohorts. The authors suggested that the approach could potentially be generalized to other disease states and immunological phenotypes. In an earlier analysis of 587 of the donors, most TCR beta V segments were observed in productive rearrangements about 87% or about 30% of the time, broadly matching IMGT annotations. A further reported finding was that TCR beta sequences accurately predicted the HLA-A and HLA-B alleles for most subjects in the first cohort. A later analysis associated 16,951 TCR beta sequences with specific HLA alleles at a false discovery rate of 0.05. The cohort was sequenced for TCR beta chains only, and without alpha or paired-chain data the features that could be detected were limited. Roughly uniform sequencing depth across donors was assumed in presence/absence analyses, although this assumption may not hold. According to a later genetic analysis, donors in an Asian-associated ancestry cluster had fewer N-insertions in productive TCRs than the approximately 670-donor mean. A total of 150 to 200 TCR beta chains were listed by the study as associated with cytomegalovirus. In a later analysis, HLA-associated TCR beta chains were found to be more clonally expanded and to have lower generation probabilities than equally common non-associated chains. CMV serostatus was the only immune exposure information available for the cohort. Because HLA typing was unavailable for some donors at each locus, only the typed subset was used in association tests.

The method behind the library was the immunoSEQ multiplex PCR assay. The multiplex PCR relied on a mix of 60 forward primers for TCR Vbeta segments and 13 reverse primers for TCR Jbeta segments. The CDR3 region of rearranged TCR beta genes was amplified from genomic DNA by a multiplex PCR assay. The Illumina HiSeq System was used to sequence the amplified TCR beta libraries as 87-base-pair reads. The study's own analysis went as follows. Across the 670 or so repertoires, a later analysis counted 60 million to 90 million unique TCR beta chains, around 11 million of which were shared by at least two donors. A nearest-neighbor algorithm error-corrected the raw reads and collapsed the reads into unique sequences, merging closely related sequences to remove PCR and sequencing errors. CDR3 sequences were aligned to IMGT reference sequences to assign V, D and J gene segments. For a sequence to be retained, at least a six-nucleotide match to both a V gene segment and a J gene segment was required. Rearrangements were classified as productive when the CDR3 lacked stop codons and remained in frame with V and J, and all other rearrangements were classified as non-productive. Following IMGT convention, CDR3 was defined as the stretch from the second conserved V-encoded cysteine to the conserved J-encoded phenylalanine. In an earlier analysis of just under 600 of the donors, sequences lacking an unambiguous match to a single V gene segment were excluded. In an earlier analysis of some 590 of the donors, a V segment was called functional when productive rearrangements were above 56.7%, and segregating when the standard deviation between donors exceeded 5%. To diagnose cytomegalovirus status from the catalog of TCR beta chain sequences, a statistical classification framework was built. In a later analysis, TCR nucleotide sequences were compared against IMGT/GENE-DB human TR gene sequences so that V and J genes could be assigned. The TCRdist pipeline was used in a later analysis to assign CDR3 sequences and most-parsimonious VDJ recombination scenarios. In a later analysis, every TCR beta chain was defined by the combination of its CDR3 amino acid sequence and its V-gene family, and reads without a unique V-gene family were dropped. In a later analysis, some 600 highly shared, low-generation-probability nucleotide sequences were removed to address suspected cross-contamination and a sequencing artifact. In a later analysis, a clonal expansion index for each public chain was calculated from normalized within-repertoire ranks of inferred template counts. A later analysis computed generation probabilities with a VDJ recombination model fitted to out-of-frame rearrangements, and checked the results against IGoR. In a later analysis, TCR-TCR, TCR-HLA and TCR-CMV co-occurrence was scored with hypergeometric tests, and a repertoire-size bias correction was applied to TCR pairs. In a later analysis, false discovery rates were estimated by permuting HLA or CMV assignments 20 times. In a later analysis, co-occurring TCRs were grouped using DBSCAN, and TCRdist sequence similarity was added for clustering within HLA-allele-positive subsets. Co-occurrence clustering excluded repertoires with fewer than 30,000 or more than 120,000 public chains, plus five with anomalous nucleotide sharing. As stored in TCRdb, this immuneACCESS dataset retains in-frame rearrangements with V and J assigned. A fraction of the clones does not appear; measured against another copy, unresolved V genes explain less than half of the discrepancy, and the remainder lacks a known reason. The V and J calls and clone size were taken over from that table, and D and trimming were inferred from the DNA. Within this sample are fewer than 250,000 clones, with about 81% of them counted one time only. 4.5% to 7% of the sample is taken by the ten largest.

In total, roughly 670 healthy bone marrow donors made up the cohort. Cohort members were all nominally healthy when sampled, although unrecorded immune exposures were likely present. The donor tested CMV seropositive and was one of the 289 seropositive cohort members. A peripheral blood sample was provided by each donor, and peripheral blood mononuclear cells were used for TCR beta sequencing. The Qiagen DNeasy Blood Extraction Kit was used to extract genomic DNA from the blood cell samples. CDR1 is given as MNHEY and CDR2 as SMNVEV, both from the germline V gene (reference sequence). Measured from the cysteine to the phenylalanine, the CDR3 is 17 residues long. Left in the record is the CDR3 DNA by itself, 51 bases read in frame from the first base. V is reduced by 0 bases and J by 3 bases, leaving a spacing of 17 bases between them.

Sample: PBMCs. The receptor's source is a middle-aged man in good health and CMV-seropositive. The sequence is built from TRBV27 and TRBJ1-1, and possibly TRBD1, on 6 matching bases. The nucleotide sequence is TGTGCCAGCAGTTTATCCTCTACAGGGTACGGTCACACTGAAGCTTTCTTT. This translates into CASSLSSTGYGHTEAFF.